This TCR beta chain derives from a study of human T cells and chemical hapten exposure. TCRdb itself ran the RACE reads through MiXCR, one entry per CDR3 protein. The sample yields about 350,000 distinct CDR3 sequences, about 6.9% seen once. Study-wide findings and caveats: Controls had significantly fewer large CDR3 similarity clusters than were formed by expanded TCRs. No alteration of TCRs above 1 in 1000 frequency was seen with DPC sensitization. Healthy individuals' immune responses may differ from those of donors, who had alopecia.

Time point described: patch test 2, 6 weeks after DPC sensitization. The sample's treatment: therapeutic diphenylcyclopropenone sensitization with weekly scalp DPC. Germline V lookup: CDR1 SGDLS, CDR2 YYNGEE. The CDR3 consists of 15 residues. Trimming cost V 4 bases and J 1 base, with 14 bases left between them. For this clonotype: Its antigen is unidentified.

The TCR originated in a woman aged 18-29 years with alopecia areata. Some clones in this sample may be carry-over from other donors' samples. Source: whole blood, taken in connection with sensitization to the hapten diphenylcyclopropenone (DPC). The gene calls are TRBV9 and TRBJ2-5; D could derive from TRBD1 or TRBD2 (6 bases each). The CDR3 is CASSPLGGSQETQYF. CDR3 bases: TGTGCCAGCAGCCCCCTGGGGGGCAGCCAAGAGACCCAGTACTTC.